This T cell receptor beta chain is from a study of blood T cell repertoires in COVID-19. Membership in each cohort depended on participant-reported clinical history. Generated by immunoSEQ multiplex PCR, the TCRdb table keeps only in-frame clones and is missing some. This sample has 330,000 or so clones; roughly 90% occur once, and the top ten carry approximately 18%. The ends were cut back, 4 bases at V and 7 bases at J, with 17 bases in the middle. Germline V gene lookup returns CDR1 MNHGY and CDR2 SVAAGI. The CDR3 contains 15 residues. The source material was PBMCs or T cells enriched from blood (not recorded which). The TCR was taken from a woman in her thirties who had recovered from COVID-19. The chain combines TRBV6-9 with TRBJ1-5; maybe TRBD1 (6 bases). This CDR3 is CASSSWGLLDQPQHF. The CDR3 DNA reads TGTGCCAGCAGTTCGTGGGGGCTTCTGGACCAGCCCCAGCATTTT.